The 17 T cell receptor beta chains presented below share a single source sample, sequenced in a study of CD8 T cells in cerebrospinal fluid in Alzheimer's disease. TCRdb reanalyzed the 10x single-cell sequencing reads and collapses them to one entry per CDR3 protein, without DNA. The sample has about 670 distinct CDR3 sequences. What was sequenced was cerebrospinal fluid. The receptors originated from a human donor in good health.

Its frequency marks this clonotype as medium-sized (0.01 to 0.1%). The CDR3 reads CASSLRQTGLGAQYF. The V gene is TRBV5-6, the J gene TRBJ2-5; TCRdb proposes TRBD1, but this gene call is untestable without DNA. Germline values: CDR1 SGHDT, CDR2 YYEEEE. This CDR3 has 15 amino acids.

This clonotype is deemed medium-sized (0.01 to 0.1%) by its frequency. The rearrangement links TRBV5-5 to TRBJ1-6. The CDR3 loop spans 16 amino acids. The germline V gene encodes CDR1 SGHKS and CDR2 YYEKEE (reference sequence). This chain's CDR3 is CASSLTGRSYNSPLHF.

Considering frequency, this clonotype is large (0.1 to 1%). The rearrangement uses TRBV7-3 and TRBJ2-2; TCRdb selects TRBD2, and the lack of DNA leaves this call unchecked. Per germline, CDR1 SGHTA and CDR2 FQGTGA. The CDR3 spans 16 residues. CDR3 protein: CASSFTSGGLTGELFF.

Measured by frequency, this clonotype is medium-sized. CDR3 region: CASSPAGGSGNWPQHF. The chain carries TRBV12-3 or TRBV12-4 and TRBJ1-5. This CDR3 has 16 amino acids.

By frequency, this clonotype registers medium-sized. This rearrangement joins TRBV20-1 to TRBJ2-5; TCRdb indicates TRBD2, and absent DNA this call remains unverified. Germline CDR1 DFQATT, CDR2 SNEGSKA (reference sequence). The CDR3 covers 12 residues. This chain's CDR3 is CSAISGSETQYF.

The CDR3 loop is CASSPLIAGPRDTQYF. The chain has TRBV9 and TRBJ2-3; TCRdb's D gene call, TRBD2, goes unchecked for lack of DNA. CDR3 size: 16 residues. The germline V gene encodes CDR1 SGDLS and CDR2 YYNGEE.

Frequency places this clonotype as large (0.1 to 1%). The rearrangement joins TRBV6-4 to TRBJ2-1; TCRdb's D call of TRBD2 is untestable without DNA. The CDR3 consists of 15 residues. CDR1 is MRHNA, CDR2 SNTAGT, per germline. The CDR3 loop is CASSDGTSGYNEQFF.

Frequency places this clonotype as large. The rearrangement links TRBV20-1 to TRBJ2-7; no DNA is available, so the TRBD1 call from TCRdb remains unchecked. CDR1 is DFQATT, CDR2 SNEGSKA, per germline (reference sequence). The CDR3 is made up of 15 amino acids. The CDR3 spells CSANIGGSYSYEQYF.

Its frequency marks this clonotype as large. V usage is TRBV5-1 and J usage is TRBJ2-5; TCRdb returns TRBD1, unconfirmable since there is no DNA. The germline V gene has CDR1 SGHRS and CDR2 YFSETQ. This CDR3 comprises 15 residues. The CDR3 is CASHNAAAPQETQYF.

This clonotype shows up as medium-sized (0.01 to 0.1%) by frequency. This chain joins TRBV29-1 and TRBJ2-3; the D call from TCRdb, TRBD1, cannot be confirmed without DNA. Germline CDR1 SQVTM, CDR2 ANQGSEA. CDR3 length: 12 amino acids. The CDR3 protein is CSTKGGTDTQYF.

This clonotype is medium-sized by frequency. CDR3 sequence: CSARLRDRDIAFF. This sequence joins TRBV20-1 and TRBJ1-1; TCRdb gives TRBD1 as the D gene, but with no DNA this cannot be confirmed. This CDR3 comprises 13 residues. CDR1 DFQATT and CDR2 SNEGSKA come from the germline V gene (reference sequence).

Measured by frequency, this clonotype is medium-sized. The chain employs TRBV20-1 and TRBJ1-3. The CDR3 totals 15 residues. CDR1 DFQATT and CDR2 SNEGSKA come from the germline V gene (reference sequence). The CDR3: CSARDIGSSGNTIYF.

Judged by frequency, this clonotype is large. The chain joins TRBV20-1 to TRBJ1-6; the TRBD1 assignment by TCRdb is unverifiable without DNA. Germline CDR1 reads DFQATT; CDR2 reads SNEGSKA (reference sequence). The CDR3 is 14 amino acids. This chain's CDR3 is CSATTGFRDSPLHF.

Its frequency marks this clonotype as medium-sized (0.01 to 0.1%). The chain combines TRBV2 with TRBJ2-2; TCRdb reports TRBD2, a call that lacks DNA to check it against. There are 15 residues in the CDR3. Germline V gene sequence: CDR1 SNHLY, CDR2 FYNNEI. CDR3 amino acids: CASKNGGADTGELFF.

This clonotype ranks as medium-sized (0.01 to 0.1%) in terms of frequency. The chain carries TRBV30 and TRBJ2-7; the TCRdb D gene call, TRBD2, has no DNA to confirm it. This CDR3 is 14 amino acids long. CDR1 is GTSNPN and CDR2 is SVGIG in the germline V gene (reference sequence). The CDR3 region is CAWSAGGARYEQYF.

This clonotype is labeled large (0.1 to 1%) based on frequency. The chain links TRBV5-5 to TRBJ2-1; TCRdb's D gene call, TRBD1, goes unchecked for lack of DNA. Looked up from germline, CDR1 is SGHKS and CDR2 is YYEKEE (reference sequence). The CDR3 contains 15 residues. The CDR3 reads CASSGTTGSYNEQFF.

Considering frequency, this clonotype is medium-sized. V is TRBV5-1 and J is TRBJ2-1. The CDR3 runs to 16 residues. Germline V lookup: CDR1 SGHRS, CDR2 YFSETQ. The CDR3 here is CASSSNSGGSYNEQFF.